A selection of T cell receptor beta chains follows, all from one sample in a study of blood T cell repertoires in COVID-19. Profiled with immunoSEQ multiplex PCR; TCRdb holds only in-frame clones, not every one. Of 200,000 or so clones in the sample, 65% to 85% are singletons; the top ten hold about 2.1%. Sequencing used peripheral blood. Receptor source: a woman in her sixties or seventies with acute or convalescent COVID-19. Both conserved end residues are part of each CDR3. D genes are given only for firm matches. Clone size is given for some rows only: seen once, a few or many times, or a class if the clone is expanded.

length,D,V,J,size,DNA,CDR3
13,NA,TRBV7-9,TRBJ1-1,NA,TGTGCCAGCAGCTTAGATGGTAGCACTGAAGCTTTCTTT,CASSLDGSTEAFF
16,TRBD1,TRBV30,TRBJ2-2,NA,TGTGCCTTCGTGCTCGGGACAGGGGCGAACACCGGGGAGCTGTTTTTT,CAFVLGTGANTGELFF
15,TRBD1,TRBV7-9,TRBJ1-2,NA,TGTGCCAGCAGCTCAGGGGACAGGGCAGACTATGGCTACACCTTC,CASSSGDRADYGYTF
13,NA,TRBV19,TRBJ1-2,NA,TGTGCCAGTAGTATCTTACAGGGATCTGGCTACACCTTC,CASSILQGSGYTF
15,TRBD1,TRBV7-2,TRBJ1-3,NA,TGTGCCAGCAGCTTAGCTGGGTCAGGGGGTTACACCATATATTTT,CASSLAGSGGYTIYF
14,TRBD1,TRBV6-5,TRBJ1-1,few,TGTGCCAGCAGAGGACAGGGAAGGTACACTGAAGCTTTCTTT,CASRGQGRYTEAFF
14,NA,TRBV7-9,TRBJ1-1,once,TGTGCCAGCAGCTTACGGGACACAGACACTGAAGCTTTCTTT,CASSLRDTDTEAFF
13,NA,TRBV30,TRBJ2-1,NA,TGTGCCTGGAGCCTTTCGGGGTACAATGAGCAGTTCTTC,CAWSLSGYNEQFF
15,NA,TRBV6-5,TRBJ1-6,NA,TGTGCCACAAGGAACGGGGGAAGCTATAATTCACCCCTCCACTTT,CATRNGGSYNSPLHF
15,NA,TRBV11-1,TRBJ2-1,NA,TGTGCCAGCAGCACATCCCCCACCAGGGACAATGAGCAGTTCTTC,CASSTSPTRDNEQFF
13,NA,TRBV5-4,TRBJ1-2,NA,TGTGCCAGCAGCTTGTCCGGGAATAATGGCTACACCTTC,CASSLSGNNGYTF
15,NA,TRBV6-1,TRBJ1-6,NA,TGTGCCAGCAGTGAATTGACCGGAGGAGCTTCACCCCTCCACTTT,CASSELTGGASPLHF
14,NA,TRBV6-6,TRBJ1-2,NA,TGTGCCAGCAGTTACGCGGCGGCCTTGTCTGGCTACACCTTC,CASSYAAALSGYTF
13,NA,TRBV27,TRBJ1-5,NA,TGTGCCAGCGCTCAGAATAGCAATCAGCCCCAGCATTTT,CASAQNSNQPQHF
13,NA,TRBV13,TRBJ1-5,NA,TGTGCCAGCAGCGGTTGGGCTGGTCAGCCCCAGCATTTT,CASSGWAGQPQHF
14,TRBD2,TRBV7-2,TRBJ2-7,NA,TGTGCCAGCAGCTTTAGCGGGTACTCCTACGAGCAGTACTTC,CASSFSGYSYEQYF
16,TRBD1,TRBV29-1,TRBJ2-6,once,TGCAGCGTTGAGGACCGGGACAGCTCTGGGGCCAACGTCCTGACTTTC,CSVEDRDSSGANVLTF
12,TRBD1,TRBV25-1,TRBJ1-1,NA,TGTGCCACCGGGGACAGGAACACTGAAGCTTTCTTT,CATGDRNTEAFF
13,NA,TRBV5-4,TRBJ1-2,NA,TGTGCCAGCAGCTTGGATGGGCCCTATGGCTACACCTTC,CASSLDGPYGYTF
16,TRBD1,TRBV5-1,TRBJ1-6,NA,TGCGCCAGCAGCTTGGGTGAAGGGGGCCATAATTCACCCCTCCACTTT,CASSLGEGGHNSPLHF
15,NA,TRBV29-1,TRBJ2-1,NA,TGCAGCGTTGAGAGCGGCGGGGTACTTCGGAATGAGCAGTTCTTC,CSVESGGVLRNEQFF
16,NA,TRBV9,TRBJ2-3,many,TGTGCCAGCAGCGTACTCGTAGGGGTGGAGACAGATACGCAGTATTTT,CASSVLVGVETDTQYF
12,NA,TRBV7-2,TRBJ1-2,NA,TGTGCCAGCAGCTTAGCGTTGGGGGCTTACACCTTC,CASSLALGAYTF
16,TRBD1,TRBV6-1,TRBJ2-7,NA,TGTGCCAGCAGTGCTCGACAGGGGAAGGCCTCCTACGAGCAGTACTTC,CASSARQGKASYEQYF
16,TRBD1,TRBV19,TRBJ2-6,once,TGTGCCAGGGGACAGTGGAGATGCTCTGGGGCCAACGTCCTGACTTTC,CARGQWRCSGANVLTF
12,TRBD1,TRBV7-9,TRBJ1-2,NA,TGTGCCAGCAGCTCGACAGGGAATGGCTACACCTTC,CASSSTGNGYTF
16,TRBD2,TRBV7-9,TRBJ2-5,NA,TGTGCCAGCAGCTTAGTCCCAGCGGGGGGACGAGAGACCCAGTACTTC,CASSLVPAGGRETQYF
13,NA,TRBV12-1,TRBJ1-5,NA,TGTGCCAGCAGCTTAAACAGGGGACAGCCCCAGCATTTT,CASSLNRGQPQHF
16,TRBD2,TRBV18,TRBJ2-7,NA,TGTGCCAGCTCACCACTTAGCGGGGGTCCAGGCTACGAGCAGTACTTC,CASSPLSGGPGYEQYF
14,TRBD1,TRBV6-5,TRBJ2-3,few,TGTGCCAGCAGTCCACAGGGGATCACAGATACGCAGTATTTT,CASSPQGITDTQYF
15,TRBD1,TRBV14,TRBJ2-7,once,TGTGCCAGCAGCCTCAGACAGGGTTTGGGCTACGAGCAGTACTTC,CASSLRQGLGYEQYF
13,TRBD1,TRBV5-5,TRBJ1-1,NA,TGTGCCAGCAGCGGACAGGGGGAAACTGAAGCTTTCTTT,CASSGQGETEAFF
14,NA,TRBV6-5,TRBJ1-1,NA,TGTGCCACCCGGGAGCCAAAGCCCAACACTGAAGCTTTCTTT,CATREPKPNTEAFF
13,NA,TRBV6-6,TRBJ1-2,NA,TGTGCCAGCAGAAACAGGGCTAACTATGGCTACACCTTC,CASRNRANYGYTF
14,NA,TRBV30,TRBJ2-1,NA,TGTGCCCGGGTAGAGGGGGAGTCCTACAATGAGCAGTTCTTC,CARVEGESYNEQFF
13,TRBD1,TRBV7-2,TRBJ1-2,NA,TGTGCCAGCAGCCGGACAGGGTACTATGGCTACACCTTC,CASSRTGYYGYTF
14,NA,TRBV2,TRBJ1-6,NA,TGTGCCAGCAGCGTTTCAGTACAGGATTCACCCCTCCACTTT,CASSVSVQDSPLHF